This is a list of T cell receptor beta chains from one sample in a study of CD8 T cells in Susac syndrome. TCRdb reprocessed the immunoSEQ multiplex PCR reads with MiXCR, giving one entry per CDR3 protein. Among under 200,000 distinct CDR3 sequences, 95% to 97% were seen once, and the ten largest hold 0.12%. The sequenced sample consisted of CD4+ T cells from PBMCs. The source is a human donor with Susac syndrome. Each CDR3 is given with its conserved first and last residue. Fields, in order: V gene, clone size, J gene, D gene, CDR3 DNA, CDR3 protein. A D gene is named only where the DNA matches it firmly. Rows give clone size only sometimes, using once, few, many, or a class for an expanded clone.

TRBV3-1	-	TRBJ2-5	TRBD2	TGTGCCAGCAGCCAAGACCCTGACGGGGGACTAGCGGGAGTGACCCAGTACTTC	CASSQDPDGGLAGVTQYF
TRBV12-3/TRBV12-4	few	TRBJ2-5	TRBD2	TGTGCCAGCAGTTTGGGGACTAGCCGGGAGACCCAGTACTTC	CASSLGTSRETQYF
TRBV5-1	-	TRBJ2-3	-	TGCGCCAGCAGCATAAACGCAGGGACAGATACGCAGTATTTT	CASSINAGTDTQYF
TRBV30	-	TRBJ2-3	-	TGTGCCTGGGGCCACACAGATACGCAGTATTTT	CAWGHTDTQYF
TRBV30	-	TRBJ1-3	-	TGTGCCTGGAGTAAGGGGGCTGGAAACACCATATATTTT	CAWSKGAGNTIYF
TRBV30	-	TRBJ1-5	-	TGTGCCTGGAGTCTAACGGCAGGCCCCAATCAGCCCCAGCATTTT	CAWSLTAGPNQPQHF
TRBV30	-	TRBJ2-6	-	TGTGCCTGGAGTGGGCGGCGGCTCAGCTCTGGGGCCAACGTCCTGACTTTC	CAWSGRRLSSGANVLTF
TRBV7-9	-	TRBJ1-6	-	TGTGCCAGCAGCTTAGTCGACAGGAGAGCCAATTCACCCCTCCACTTT	CASSLVDRRANSPLHF
TRBV20-1	-	TRBJ2-6	-	TGCAGTGCTCCATCTGGGGCCAACGTCCTGACTTTC	CSAPSGANVLTF
TRBV7-9	-	TRBJ2-1	-	TGTGCCAGCAGCTTAGGGCAGCCTGGGGATGAGCAGTTCTTC	CASSLGQPGDEQFF
TRBV20-1	-	TRBJ2-3	-	TGCAGTGCTCCCTCCGGGCCGCAATACACAGATACGCAGTATTTT	CSAPSGPQYTDTQYF
TRBV30	-	TRBJ1-1	-	TGTGCCTGGAGATCCGCTAGCGGGCGCATGAACACTGAAGCTTTCTTT	CAWRSASGRMNTEAFF
TRBV6-6	-	TRBJ2-5	-	TGTGCCAGCAGTTTGACAGTATCAGAGACCCAGTACTTC	CASSLTVSETQYF
TRBV6-4	-	TRBJ2-1	-	TGTGCCAGCAGTGAATACTTCTACAATGAGCAGTTCTTC	CASSEYFYNEQFF
TRBV5-1	-	TRBJ2-7	-	TGCGCCAGCAGCTTGTCCTTCTACGAGCAGTACTTC	CASSLSFYEQYF
TRBV28	-	TRBJ2-5	-	-	CASSFFGQGETQYF
TRBV7-9	-	TRBJ2-5	-	TGTGCCAGCAGCTTAGACCGGGCGCAAGAGACCCAGTACTTC	CASSLDRAQETQYF
TRBV5-1	-	TRBJ1-4	-	TGCGCCAGCAGCACCTCACAGTTCCATAATGAAAAACTGTTTTTT	CASSTSQFHNEKLFF
TRBV25-1	-	TRBJ2-7	TRBD1	TGTGCCAGCAGTGAATCAGGGGGCCTTTACGAGCAGTACTTC	CASSESGGLYEQYF
TRBV20-1	-	TRBJ2-5	-	TGCAGTGCTAGCGGGGCAGGATTTGGGTCGGAGACCCAGTACTTC	CSASGAGFGSETQYF
TRBV6-6	-	TRBJ2-2	-	TGTGCCACGTCCCGGGACCTTTTAAGCACCGGGGAGCTGTTTTTT	CATSRDLLSTGELFF
TRBV7-9	-	TRBJ2-1	-	TGTGCCAGCAGCTTCGAAGCGCACGTGGACAATGAGCAGTTCTTC	CASSFEAHVDNEQFF
TRBV4-2	-	TRBJ2-2	-	TGTGCCAGCAGCCAAGGGACCAGGGATAAAACCGGGGAGCTGTTTTTT	CASSQGTRDKTGELFF
TRBV14	-	TRBJ1-2	-	TGTGCCAGCAGCCGGAGTTCTTCGGGGTATACCTTC	CASSRSSSGYTF
TRBV9	-	TRBJ1-6	-	TGTGCCAGCAGCGTAGCTGAGGGAGCAAATTCACCCCTCCACTTT	CASSVAEGANSPLHF
TRBV20-1	-	TRBJ2-7	TRBD2	TGCAGTGCAACTAGCGGGAGCACACAGCCCCTCTACGAGCAGTACTTC	CSATSGSTQPLYEQYF
TRBV20-1	-	TRBJ2-5	TRBD1	TGCAGTGCGATTCCAGGGGGACACGGAGAGACCCAGTACTTC	CSAIPGGHGETQYF
TRBV5-6	-	TRBJ1-1	TRBD1	TGTGCCAGCAGGAAAAACGGACAGGGGGATTCGAACACTGAAGCTTTCTTT	CASRKNGQGDSNTEAFF
TRBV7-9	-	TRBJ2-3	-	TGTGCCAGCAGCTTAATCGGAGCAGATACGCAGTATTTT	CASSLIGADTQYF
TRBV4-3	once	TRBJ1-4	-	TGCGCCAGCAGCCAAGATCCAGGGGCGGGAGAAAAACTGTTTTTT	CASSQDPGAGEKLFF
TRBV30	-	TRBJ2-7	TRBD2	TGTGCCTGGATGGTTGGCGGGGGGGGATACGAGCAGTACTTC	CAWMVGGGGYEQYF
TRBV24-1	-	TRBJ2-3	TRBD2	TGTGCCACCAGTGGGGTAGCGGGGGGGCCGACTCATACGCAGTATTTT	CATSGVAGGPTHTQYF
TRBV12-3/TRBV12-4	-	TRBJ2-3	-	TGTGCCAGCAGTGGGGAATCAACAGATACGCAGTATTTT	CASSGESTDTQYF
TRBV30	-	TRBJ2-5	-	TGTGCCTGGAGTGGGGACTTGCAAGAGACCCAGTACTTC	CAWSGDLQETQYF
TRBV29-1	-	TRBJ2-1	-	TGCAGCGTCCTCCTCAGGAATGAGCAGTTCTTC	CSVLLRNEQFF
TRBV20-1	-	TRBJ1-2	-	TGCAGTGCTAGAGAGCGGGGCTACACCTTC	CSARERGYTF
TRBV20-1	-	TRBJ1-5	TRBD1	TGCAGTGTTGACGGACAGGTCGGGGTCGGTCAGCCCCAGCATTTT	CSVDGQVGVGQPQHF
TRBV6-2/TRBV6-3	-	TRBJ2-5	-	TGTGCCAGCAGCAACCCCCGAGAGACCCAGTACTTC	CASSNPRETQYF
TRBV29-1	-	TRBJ2-3	TRBD1	TGCAGCGTTGAATCCGGACAGGCCACAGATACGCAGTATTTT	CSVESGQATDTQYF
TRBV9	-	TRBJ1-2	-	TGTGCCAGCAGCGTAGACCCGAAAAGTAGCTATGGCTACACCTTC	CASSVDPKSSYGYTF
TRBV6-2/TRBV6-3	once	TRBJ1-1	-	TGTGCCAGCCTGGCAGCCCACACTGAAGCTTTCTTT	CASLAAHTEAFF